The table lists the clone carrying this T cell receptor beta chain with a count of one. Its cognate antigen is unknown. CDR1 SGHRS and CDR2 YFSETQ come from the germline V gene. The CDR3 loop spans 14 amino acids. V shed 6 bases and J shed 4 bases, with 14 bases lying between them. This sample is part of a study of cytomegalovirus exposure and HLA in healthy donors. Study-level points and caveats: Among TCR beta chains of equal frequency, HLA-associated ones were more clonally expanded in a later analysis. A missense variant in DCLRE1C was later tied to TCR beta V- and J-gene trimming. In vitro work confirmed that a few CMV-associated chains recognize CMV antigens.

The PCR had 60 Vbeta and 13 Jbeta primers. The protocol was immunoSEQ multiplex PCR, while the TCRdb copy is restricted to in-frame clones and leaves out a portion. Counted here are 150,000 to 200,000 clones, more than 85% occurring once; the ten biggest clones make up approximately 1.7%. The chain is built from TRBV5-1 and TRBJ2-1, with a weak D call TRBD2 (5 bases). What was sequenced was PBMCs. The TCR comes from a woman under 30 in good health and CMV-seronegative. The CDR3 bases are TGCGCCAGCATTTCCTTCCCGGGATACAATGAGCAGTTCTTC. Amino acid sequence: CASISFPGYNEQFF.